These 32 T cell receptor beta chains were sequenced from one sample in a study of cytomegalovirus exposure and HLA in healthy donors. The PCR ran on 60 Vbeta and 13 Jbeta primers. The assay was immunoSEQ multiplex PCR, and TCRdb's table has in-frame clones only and misses some. The sample consists of roughly 110,000 clones, around two thirds of them appearing once. The sample was PBMCs. The receptors derive from a woman in her thirties or forties in good health and CMV-seropositive.

The chain couples TRBV19 to TRBJ2-3; 9 bases match TRBD2. V trimming: 6 bases; J trimming: 3 bases; junction bases outside the gene matches: 1. This CDR3 is 13 amino acids long. CDR1 is LNHDA, CDR2 SQIVND, per germline (reference sequence). CDR3 protein: CASRTSGTDTQYF. The CDR3 DNA follows: TGTGCCAGTAGGACTAGCGGAACAGATACGCAGTATTTT.

This clone is a singleton in its sample. The CDR3 DNA reads TGTGCCAGCAGAAGACTTGACGGAGCTAACTATGGCTACACCTTC. Translated: CASRRLDGANYGYTF. This chain links TRBV27 with TRBJ1-2; D call uncertain. Trimming removed 6 bases at V and 0 bases at J, with 14 bases between. Germline V lookup: CDR1 MNHEY, CDR2 SMNVEV (reference sequence). The CDR3 runs to 15 residues.

The rearrangement joins TRBV7-2 to TRBJ1-2; 10 nucleotides line up with TRBD1. Germline V gives CDR1 SGHTA, CDR2 FQGNSA. The CDR3 runs to 15 residues. J lost 8 bases, V lost 5 bases, and 11 bases had no gene match. This CDR3 reads CASSMRTGGIEGYTF. The CDR3 DNA follows: TGTGCCAGCAGCATGAGGACAGGGGGAATAGAAGGCTACACCTTC.

The CDR3 coding sequence is TGTGCCAGCAGTCGGGACAGGGAACAAGAGACCCAGTACTTC. Its protein product is CASSRDREQETQYF. The chain employs TRBV7-2 and TRBJ2-5, with TRBD1 identical over 9 bases. CDR1 and CDR2 (germline): SGHTA, FQGNSA. The V segment lost 6 bases and the J segment 2 bases; nucleotides outside the gene matches: 4. CDR3 size: 14 residues.

The J gene is TRBJ1-2, the V gene TRBV6-1; TRBD1 agrees at 7 bases. CDR3 length equals 15 residues. The V segment lost 2 bases and the J segment 2 bases; nucleotides outside the gene matches: 5. Germline CDR1 is MNHNS and CDR2 is SASEGT. CDR3 in amino acids: CASSERGGQNYGYTF. CDR3 nucleotide sequence: TGTGCCAGCAGTGAACGGGGGGGACAGAACTATGGCTACACCTTC.

The V and J genes are TRBV7-3 and TRBJ2-5; D gene unclear. Trimming took 2 bases from V and 4 from J, leaving 8 bases between them. The germline V gene has CDR1 SGHTA and CDR2 FQGTGA. The CDR3 consists of 13 residues. CDR3 region: CASSLEVTETQYF. In nucleotides, the CDR3 is TGTGCCAGCAGCTTAGAGGTAACAGAGACCCAGTACTTC.

This chain links TRBV27 with TRBJ1-5, with D maybe TRBD1 (5 bases). The CDR3 totals 15 residues. Germline-derived CDR1 and CDR2 are MNHEY and SMNVEV (reference sequence). V was clipped by 6 bases and J by 1 base, with 13 bases between them. This CDR3 is CASSAQTVSNQPQHF. The CDR3 bases are TGTGCCAGCAGCGCCCAGACAGTAAGCAATCAGCCCCAGCATTTT.

The chain employs TRBV30 and TRBJ2-7; 8 bases match TRBD1. There are 17 residues in the CDR3. After removal of 3 bases from V and 2 bases from J, the junction contained 15 bases not matched to a gene. Germline V gene data show CDR1 as GTSNPN and CDR2 as SVGIG (reference sequence). The CDR3 is CAWRKLGQVGLTYEQYF. Here the CDR3 DNA reads TGTGCCTGGAGGAAATTGGGACAGGTGGGACTCACCTACGAGCAGTACTTC.

The chain employs TRBV6-1 and TRBJ1-3; TRBD1 might be the D (6 bases). Germline CDR1 MNHNS, CDR2 SASEGT. This CDR3 is built from 14 residues. The germline V and J ends were trimmed by 11 bases and 4 bases, with 18 bases remaining between them. CDR3 protein: CAGTWGRPGNTIYF. The CDR3 nucleotides are TGTGCCGGAACCTGGGGGCGCCCGGGAAACACCATATATTTT.

This chain links TRBV5-4 with TRBJ2-2; TRBD1 matches 7 bases. CDR1 is SGHNT and CDR2 is YYREEE in the germline V gene (reference sequence). This CDR3 is built from 13 residues. V shed 2 bases and J 5 bases; nucleotides not matched to a gene: 0. In DNA, the CDR3 is TGTGCCAGCAGCTTACAGGGGACCGGGGAGCTGTTTTTT. This gives the protein CASSLQGTGELFF. Based on the CDR3 plus reference TRBV5-4 and TRBJ2-2, the full variable domain is ETGVTQSPTHLIKTRGQQVTLRCSSQSGHNTVSWYQQALGQGPQFIFQYYREEENGRGNFPPRFSGLQFPNYSSELNVNALELDDSALYLCASSLQGTGELFFGEGSRLTVL.

This clone was seen a handful of times. CDR3 DNA: TGTGCCAGCAGCCAAGGGGGCGGGGGGGAGACCCAGTACTTC. Amino acids: CASSQGGGGETQYF. The chain is built from TRBV4-2 and TRBJ2-5; TRBD2 aligns across 8 bases. The CDR3 covers 14 residues. The J segment lost 5 bases and the V segment lost 1 base, leaving 3 bases of the junction unmatched. CDR1 LGHNA and CDR2 YNFKEQ come from the germline V gene.

The CDR3 spells CASSRVDRGNTEAFF. CDR3 DNA sequence: TGTGCCAGCAGCCGTGTGGACAGGGGGAACACTGAAGCTTTCTTT. This chain links TRBV6-5 with TRBJ1-1; 9 bases are shared with TRBD1. There are 15 residues in the CDR3. The V segment lost 6 bases and the J segment 1 base; nucleotides outside the gene matches: 6. In germline, CDR1 is MNHEY, CDR2 SVGAGI.

The chain has TRBV19 and TRBJ2-7, with 10 bases identical to TRBD1. The germline V gene has CDR1 LNHDA and CDR2 SQIVND (reference sequence). After removal of 4 bases from V and 1 base from J, the junction contained 7 bases not matched to a gene. The CDR3 is 16 amino acids. Here the CDR3 reads CASSNFRTGGSYEQYF. CDR3 nucleotide sequence: TGTGCCAGTAGTAACTTCCGGACAGGGGGGTCCTACGAGCAGTACTTC.

The V and J genes are TRBV11-2 and TRBJ2-1, with D tentatively TRBD2 (6 bases). Trimming removed 5 bases from V and 7 bases from J, with 9 bases in between. Germline V gives CDR1 SGHAT, CDR2 FQNNGV. This CDR3 has 12 residues. The CDR3 nucleotides read TGTGCCAGCAGCCGGGGGTTTAATGAGCAGTTCTTC. It yields the protein CASSRGFNEQFF.

The CDR3 DNA is TGCGCCAGCAGCTCTGGACAGGCTGCAGAGGGACAGCCCCAGCATTTT. It translates to CASSSGQAAEGQPQHF. The chain links TRBV4-1 to TRBJ1-5, with 7 positions matching TRBD1. This CDR3 region has 16 residues. The V gene's germline CDR1 is MGHRA and CDR2 YSYEKL. V lost 5 bases, J lost 7 bases, and 14 bases stayed unmatched.

This rearrangement joins TRBV27 to TRBJ2-1; D gene unclear. Trimming left V 5 bases short and J 0 bases short, with 2 bases between. The CDR3 sequence is 12 residues long. Looked up from germline, CDR1 is MNHEY and CDR2 is SMNVEV (reference sequence). CDR3 in amino acids: CASSRSYNEQFF. The CDR3 DNA reads as TGTGCCAGCAGTCGCTCCTACAATGAGCAGTTCTTC.

The chain joins TRBV7-2 to TRBJ1-5, with 7 nucleotides matching TRBD1. From germline, CDR1 is SGHTA and CDR2 FQGNSA. The CDR3 spans 16 residues. V trimming: 5 bases; J trimming: 3 bases; junction bases outside the gene matches: 10. The CDR3 DNA follows: TGTGCCAGCAGCCGGGGACAGCCTGGACTCAATCAGCCCCAGCATTTT. It yields the protein CASSRGQPGLNQPQHF.

The V call is TRBV7-8, the J call TRBJ2-3; TRBD2 might be the D (6 bases). V lost 3 bases, J lost 1 base, and 14 bases lay in between. In germline, CDR1 is SGHVS, CDR2 FQNEAQ. This CDR3 contains 16 residues. In DNA form, the CDR3 reads TGTGCCAGCAGCTTTGGGTTTGGCGGGGGCACAGATACGCAGTATTTT. This sequence encodes CASSFGFGGGTDTQYF.

The chain recombines TRBV7-9 with TRBJ1-2; unclear D gene. The V gene lost 7 bases and the J gene lost 0 bases, with 15 bases spanning the gap. This CDR3 contains 15 residues. Germline values: CDR1 SEHNR, CDR2 FQNEAQ (reference sequence). CDR3 in amino acids: CASTPRQIANYGYTF. The CDR3 DNA reads TGTGCCAGCACCCCTAGGCAAATAGCTAACTATGGCTACACCTTC.

V usage is TRBV29-1 and J usage is TRBJ1-2; weak D call: TRBD1 (6 bases). V was trimmed by 8 bases and J by 8 bases, leaving 15 bases between them. CDR3 length: 11 residues. Germline V gene lookup returns CDR1 SQVTM and CDR2 ANQGSEA. The CDR3 sequence: CSSGGGLGYTF. The CDR3 region has the DNA TGCAGCTCCGGGGGGGGCCTCGGCTACACCTTC.

The CDR3 sequence: CAISESSRVSPLHF. The DNA of the CDR3 is TGTGCCATCAGTGAGTCGTCCAGGGTTTCACCCCTCCACTTT. The genes are TRBV10-3 and TRBJ1-6; a possible D gene is TRBD1 (5 bases). Deletions cut 0 bases from V and 9 bases from J, with 9 bases between. CDR1 is ENHRY, CDR2 SYGVKD, per germline. The CDR3 length is 14 residues.

This chain connects TRBV7-9 to TRBJ1-1, with D perhaps matching TRBD1 (5 bases). Germline-derived CDR1 and CDR2 are SEHNR and FQNEAQ (reference sequence). The CDR3 length is 14 residues. V dropped 5 bases and J dropped 3 bases, with 13 bases sitting between them. CDR3 region: CASSAGGVDTEAFF. CDR3 nucleotide sequence: TGTGCCAGCAGCGCGGGGGGAGTGGACACTGAAGCTTTCTTT.

V gene TRBV7-2 combines with J gene TRBJ2-1; D unclear. V lost 5 bases and J lost 11, with 16 bases in between. Germline V gives CDR1 SGHTA, CDR2 FQGNSA. The CDR3 runs to 13 residues. As DNA, the CDR3 is TGTGCCAGCAGCACCAGAGGTCTAGATAAGCAGTTCTTC. Protein product: CASSTRGLDKQFF.

The chain links TRBV27 to TRBJ2-2; D not resolved. Trimming left V 2 bases short and J 4 bases short, with 14 bases between. The CDR3 has 16 residues. Germline values: CDR1 MNHEY, CDR2 SMNVEV (reference sequence). CDR3 sequence: CASSLGSGSGTGELFF. DNA of the CDR3: TGTGCCAGCAGTTTAGGGTCCGGGTCGGGCACCGGGGAGCTGTTTTTT.

The chain recombines TRBV7-9 with TRBJ1-2, with D uncertain. Trimming removed 5 bases from V and 3 bases from J, with 7 bases in between. This CDR3 contains 12 residues. Germline CDR1 and CDR2: SEHNR and FQNEAQ (reference sequence). The CDR3 coding sequence is TGTGCCAGCAGCATTCGGGACTATGGCTACACCTTC. Encoded protein: CASSIRDYGYTF.

The rearrangement joins TRBV5-6 to TRBJ2-7; D gene uncertain. V lost 0 bases, J lost 8 bases, and 6 bases lay in between. CDR1 is SGHDT, CDR2 YYEEEE, per germline. The CDR3 is 11 amino acids. CDR3 in amino acids: CASSLGGQQYF. The CDR3 bases are TGTGCCAGCAGCTTGGGCGGCCAGCAGTACTTC.

The chain links TRBV6-6 to TRBJ1-2, with a possible D match to TRBD1 (6 bases). The CDR3 runs to 15 residues. Germline V gene sequence: CDR1 MNHNY, CDR2 SVGAGI (reference sequence). V lost 5 bases to trimming and J lost 0 bases, with 13 bases between them. The CDR3 DNA is TGTGCCAGCAGTCCCCGGGACACCGCTAACTATGGCTACACCTTC. This gives the protein CASSPRDTANYGYTF.

V and J are TRBV5-1 and TRBJ2-1, with TRBD1 matching 10 bases. CDR1 and CDR2 from the germline V gene are SGHRS and YFSETQ. CDR3 size: 15 residues. The V and J ends lost 5 bases and 7 bases, in that order; junction bases with no gene match: 9. DNA of the CDR3: TGCGCCAGCAGAGACTCGGGACAGGGGCGAAATGAGCAGTTCTTC. Translation gives CASRDSGQGRNEQFF.

This clone was counted only a few times. The rearrangement links TRBV6-5 to TRBJ1-2; D is undetermined. V shed 6 bases and J shed 5 bases, with 13 bases lying between them. Per germline, CDR1 MNHEY and CDR2 SVGAGI. This CDR3 is 13 amino acids long. Here the CDR3 reads CASSPRTEYGYTF. The DNA of the CDR3 is TGTGCCAGCAGCCCGCGAACAGAATATGGCTACACCTTC.

In this sample, this clone turned up once. The gene calls are TRBV5-4 and TRBJ2-1; tentatively, D is TRBD2 (7 bases). Deletions cut 0 bases from V and 4 bases from J, with 17 bases between. CDR1 and CDR2 (germline): SGHNT, YYREEE (reference sequence). The CDR3 length is 17 residues. CDR3 DNA: TGTGCCAGCAGCTTGGGTCTGGCGGGGGCGGATTACAATGAGCAGTTCTTC. Amino acid sequence: CASSLGLAGADYNEQFF.

The chain uses TRBV7-2 and TRBJ1-2; D unresolved. Looked up from germline, CDR1 is SGHTA and CDR2 is FQGNSA. Trimming removed 5 bases at V and 3 bases at J, with 10 bases between. This CDR3 contains 13 residues. CDR3 sequence reads: CASSRGWDYGYTF. In DNA form, the CDR3 reads TGTGCCAGCAGCCGAGGGTGGGACTATGGCTACACCTTC.

The CDR3: CASSPGQGWNQPQHF. The CDR3 bases are TGTGCCAGCAGTCCCGGACAGGGATGGAATCAGCCCCAGCATTTT. This rearrangement joins TRBV6-5 to TRBJ1-5; 8 nucleotides line up with TRBD1. From germline, CDR1 is MNHEY and CDR2 SVGAGI. The V segment lost 5 bases and the J segment 4 bases; nucleotides outside the gene matches: 7. The CDR3 is made up of 15 amino acids.